These 28 T cell receptor beta chains were all obtained from the same sample, sequenced in a study of blood T cell repertoires in COVID-19. The method was immunoSEQ multiplex PCR; TCRdb's version includes in-frame clones alone and lacks a portion of them. Of 300,000 or so clones listed, roughly 88% are singletons. What was sequenced was peripheral blood. These TCRs come from a woman in her twenties or thirties who had recovered from COVID-19.

The chain joins TRBV1 to TRBJ1-1. TRBV1 is assigned pseudogene status. The CDR3 covers 17 residues. This chain's CDR3 is CTSSQEMSPSMNTEAFF. Written as DNA, the CDR3 is TGCACCAGCAGCCAAGAAATGAGTCCGTCGATGAACACTGAAGCTTTCTTT.

The chain has TRBV3-1 (or the pseudogene TRBV3-2) and TRBJ2-3; tentative D call: TRBD1 (6 bases). The V gene's germline CDR1 is LGHDT and CDR2 YNNKEL (reference sequence). The CDR3 covers 16 residues. V was trimmed by 3 bases and J by 2 bases, leaving 15 bases between them. The CDR3 bases are TGTGCCAGCAGCCACATGCCGGGACACGACACAGATACGCAGTATTTT. Its protein is CASSHMPGHDTDTQYF.

This chain joins TRBV11-3 and TRBJ2-6; the D gene is possibly TRBD1 (5 bases). V was pared by 4 bases and J by 5 bases, with 6 bases between. The CDR3 totals 13 residues. Looked up from germline, CDR1 is SGHNT and CDR2 is YENEEA. The CDR3 DNA reads TGTGCCAGCAGCTCGGACAGGGCCAACGTCCTGACTTTC. It is translated as CASSSDRANVLTF. Full variable domain (outside the CDR3, taken from reference TRBV11-3 and TRBJ2-6): EAGVVQSPRYKIIEKKQPVAFWCNPISGHNTLYWYLQNLGQGPELLIRYENEEAVDDSQLPKDRFSAERLKGVDSTLKIQPAELGDSAVYLCASSSDRANVLTFGAGSRLTVL.

The rearrangement joins TRBV19 to TRBJ2-2, with D maybe TRBD2 (5 bases). Germline lookup yields CDR1 LNHDA and CDR2 SQIVND (reference sequence). The CDR3 has 11 residues. CDR3 coding DNA: TGTAGTCTAGCACGGACCGGGGAGCTGTTTTTT. This codes for CSLARTGELFF. Combining the CDR3 with reference TRBV19 and TRBJ2-2 gives the whole variable domain DGGITQSPKYLFRKEGQNVTLSCEQNLNHDAMYWYRQDPGQGLRLIYYSQIVNDFQKGDIAEGYSVSREKKESFPLTVTSAQKNPTAFYLCSLARTGELFFGEGSRLTVL.

The V and J genes are TRBV24-1 and TRBJ1-1; D may be TRBD1 (6 bases). Germline CDR1 KGHDR, CDR2 SFDVKD. V lost 3 bases and J 6 bases, leaving 10 bases between the germline ends. The CDR3 loop spans 13 amino acids. Here the CDR3 reads CATSDPDRPEAFF. The CDR3 coding sequence is TGTGCCACCAGTGATCCGGACAGACCTGAAGCTTTCTTT.

The rearrangement joins TRBV7-9 to TRBJ2-7; D gene unclear. This CDR3 spans 12 amino acids. V dropped 6 bases and J dropped 2 bases, with 8 bases sitting between them. The germline V gene encodes CDR1 SEHNR and CDR2 FQNEAQ (reference sequence). The CDR3 protein is CASSFGAYEQYF. As DNA, the CDR3 is TGTGCCAGCAGTTTCGGAGCCTACGAGCAGTACTTC. Full variable domain (missing parts from reference TRBV7-9 and TRBJ2-7): DTGVSQNPRHKITKRGQNVTFRCDPISEHNRLYWYRQTLGQGPEFLTYFQNEAQLEKSRLLSDRFSAERPKGSFSTLEIQRTEQGDSAMYLCASSFGAYEQYFGPGTRLTVT.

A single count supports this clone. The rearrangement uses TRBV12-5 and TRBJ2-5; 10 bases are shared with TRBD2. The CDR3 extends over 17 amino acids. CDR1 LGHNT and CDR2 FRNRAP come from the germline V gene. The V gene end was trimmed by 4 bases and the J gene end by 2 bases; junction bases not matched to a gene: 10. CDR3 sequence reads: CASGSPLVAGGQETQYF. Here the CDR3 DNA reads TGTGCTAGTGGTTCCCCCTTGGTAGCGGGGGGACAAGAGACCCAGTACTTC.

The CDR3 loop reads CASSEALDSNSPLHF. The CDR3 coding sequence is TGTGCCAGCAGTGAAGCGCTGGACAGTAATTCACCCCTCCACTTT. The gene calls are TRBV6-1 and TRBJ1-6; tentative D call: TRBD1 (6 bases). In germline, CDR1 is MNHNS, CDR2 SASEGT. Trimming took off 0 bases at V and 6 bases at J, with 9 bases between the two ends. This CDR3 has 15 residues.

The chain links TRBV28 to TRBJ1-1; D unresolved. The CDR3 is made up of 14 amino acids. Germline V gene sequence: CDR1 MDHEN, CDR2 SYDVKM. The germline V and J ends were trimmed by 3 bases and 1 base, with 9 bases remaining between them. The CDR3 spells CASSFVRPNTEAFF. CDR3 nucleotide sequence: TGTGCCAGCAGTTTCGTCAGGCCGAACACTGAAGCTTTCTTT.

This clone came up once. The genes are TRBV19 and TRBJ2-3, with 12 bases lining up with TRBD2. This CDR3 is built from 13 residues. V dropped 7 bases and J dropped 4; count of bases not matched to a gene: 0. The V gene's germline CDR1 is LNHDA and CDR2 SQIVND (reference sequence). CDR3 DNA: TGTGCCAGTACTAGCGGGGGGGCAGATACGCAGTATTTT. This encodes CASTSGGADTQYF.

The chain couples TRBV21-1 to TRBJ2-1; TRBD1 is the table's D call, not checked against the DNA. TRBV21-1 is tagged as a pseudogene. This CDR3 has 19 amino acids. This CDR3 is CASSKLATLQGAPYNEQFF. The DNA for the CDR3 is TGTGCCAGCAGCAAACTTGCTACACTACAGGGGGCCCCCTACAATGAGCAGTTCTTC.

This clone appeared a few times. V usage is TRBV2 and J usage is TRBJ1-2, with TRBD1 matching over 8 bases. The CDR3 has 16 amino acids. The germline gives CDR1 SNHLY, CDR2 FYNNEI. V shed 2 bases and J 1 base; nucleotides not matched to a gene: 6. The CDR3 sequence: CASSESTGGLNYGYTF. As DNA, the CDR3 is TGTGCCAGCAGTGAATCCACAGGGGGACTTAACTATGGCTACACCTTC. Looking up the rest from reference TRBV2 and TRBJ1-2 gives the full variable domain: EPEVTQTPSHQVTQMGQEVILRCVPISNHLYFYWYRQILGQKVEFLVSFYNNEISEKSEIFDDQFSVERPDGSNFTLKIRSTKLEDSAMYFCASSESTGGLNYGYTFGSGTRLTVV.

J is TRBJ2-3 and V is TRBV6-4; TRBD2 matches 11 bases. The CDR3 is 14 residues long. Germline assignment: CDR1 MRHNA and CDR2 SNTAGT. Trimming took 8 bases from V and 4 from J; bases not matched to a gene: 5. For the CDR3, the DNA is TGTGCCAGCTCCCTTAGCGGGGGGGCAGATACGCAGTATTTT. Protein sequence: CASSLSGGADTQYF.

This clone was observed a few times. The V and J genes are TRBV7-2 and TRBJ2-3; TRBD2 matches at 11 bases. CDR3 length equals 18 residues. Trimming took 1 base from V and 1 from J; bases not matched to a gene: 7. Germline CDR1 reads SGHTA; CDR2 reads FQGNSA. DNA of the CDR3: TGTGCCAGCAGCTTAGGGGAACCGGGACTAGCGGGCACAGATACGCAGTATTTT. Translating it yields CASSLGEPGLAGTDTQYF.

The chain joins TRBV6-4 to TRBJ2-3, with no clear D. Trimming pared 5 bases from V and 0 bases from J, leaving 6 bases between. Germline-derived CDR1 and CDR2 are MRHNA and SNTAGT. CDR3 size: 13 residues. DNA for the CDR3: TGTGCCAGCAGTACAGCTAGCACAGATACGCAGTATTTT. Translated: CASSTASTDTQYF.

The chain combines TRBV30 with TRBJ1-1, with D hard to call. The CDR3 contains 13 residues. The V gene lost 5 bases and the J gene lost 0 bases, with 10 bases spanning the gap. Germline-derived CDR1 and CDR2 are GTSNPN and SVGIG (reference sequence). The CDR3 loop is CAWQTPLNTEAFF. CDR3 bases: TGTGCCTGGCAGACACCTCTGAACACTGAAGCTTTCTTT. Combining the CDR3 with reference TRBV30 and TRBJ1-1 gives the whole variable domain SQTIHQWPATLVQPVGSPLSLECTVEGTSNPNLYWYRQAAGRGLQLLFYSVGIGQISSEVPQNLSASRPQDRQFILSSKKLLLSDSGFYLCAWQTPLNTEAFFGQGTRLTVV.

This clone has only one observation. The chain carries TRBV19 and TRBJ1-5; the D gene is possibly TRBD1 (6 bases). The ends were cut back, 9 bases at V and 1 base at J, with 13 bases in the middle. This CDR3 is 14 amino acids long. The germline gives CDR1 LNHDA, CDR2 SQIVND (reference sequence). The DNA of the CDR3 is TGTGCCAGCAGACAGGTAAAGAGCAATCAGCCCCAGCATTTT. It specifies CASRQVKSNQPQHF.

The rearrangement joins TRBV5-6 to TRBJ2-3; maybe TRBD1 (5 bases). CDR3 length: 14 amino acids. Germline V gives CDR1 SGHDT, CDR2 YYEEEE. The ends were cut back, 4 bases at V and 2 bases at J, with 11 bases in the middle. CDR3: CASSDRQATDTQYF. Here the CDR3 DNA reads TGTGCCAGCAGCGACAGACAAGCCACAGATACGCAGTATTTT.

J is TRBJ2-1 and V is TRBV7-8; 7 bases match TRBD1. Germline CDR1 is SGHVS and CDR2 is FQNEAQ. The CDR3 spans 16 residues. V shed 1 base, J shed 2 bases, and the junction held 5 bases outside the gene matches. CDR3 residues: CASSLVQGMAYNEQFF. The CDR3 coding sequence is TGTGCCAGCAGCTTAGTACAGGGGATGGCCTACAATGAGCAGTTCTTC.

This chain uses TRBV6-2 or TRBV6-3 with TRBJ1-6; D remains ambiguous. Trimming pared 2 bases from V and 10 bases from J, leaving 12 bases between. The CDR3 extends over 14 amino acids. Germline CDR1 and CDR2: MNHEY and SVGEGT. The CDR3 spells CASSYEAARSPLHF. The CDR3 DNA reads as TGTGCCAGCAGTTACGAGGCGGCCCGCTCACCCCTCCACTTT.

The V gene is TRBV6-6, the J gene TRBJ1-2, with D possibly being TRBD1 (5 bases). CDR3 length equals 14 residues. V shed 2 bases and J shed 4 bases, with 11 bases lying between them. CDR1 and CDR2 (germline): MNHNY, SVGAGI (reference sequence). The CDR3 loop is CASSYTQETYGYTF. The CDR3 region has the DNA TGTGCCAGCAGTTACACACAGGAGACCTATGGCTACACCTTC.

The CDR3 DNA follows: TGTGCCAGCAGCTTGAGAGGAGGGGCTAGAGGAAACACCATATATTTT. It yields the protein CASSLRGGARGNTIYF. V gene TRBV5-4 combines with J gene TRBJ1-3; a possible D gene is TRBD1 (5 bases). The CDR3 consists of 16 residues. V lost 1 base, J lost 4 bases, and 15 bases lay in between. Looked up from germline, CDR1 is SGHNT and CDR2 is YYREEE (reference sequence).

The chain carries TRBV14 and TRBJ2-7; D is perhaps TRBD1 (6 bases). This CDR3 has 15 residues. The V gene lost 1 base and the J gene lost 3 bases, with 13 bases spanning the gap. Germline V lookup: CDR1 SGHDN, CDR2 FVKESK. DNA for the CDR3: TGTGCCAGCAGCCAAGGGTGGACAGTCGGCTACGAGCAGTACTTC. Protein: CASSQGWTVGYEQYF.

The V call is TRBV14, the J call TRBJ2-2; D is unresolved. V lost 4 bases and J 5 bases, leaving 11 bases between the germline ends. This CDR3 contains 14 residues. CDR1 and CDR2 (germline): SGHDN, FVKESK. The CDR3 DNA reads as TGTGCCAGCAGCCGAGGAGATCGTACCGGGGAGCTGTTTTTT. It encodes CASSRGDRTGELFF. The variable domain in full, completed from reference TRBV14 and TRBJ2-2, reads EAGVTQFPSHSVIEKGQTVTLRCDPISGHDNLYWYRRVMGKEIKFLLHFVKESKQDESGMPNNRFLAERTGGTYSTLKVQPAELEDSGVYFCASSRGDRTGELFFGEGSRLTVL.

This rearrangement joins TRBV6-6 to TRBJ1-1; 8 nucleotides match TRBD1. Trimming cost V 5 bases and J 1 base; bases outside gene matches: 3. Germline CDR1 MNHNY, CDR2 SVGAGI (reference sequence). The CDR3 sequence is 14 residues long. CDR3 DNA sequence: TGTGCCAGCAGTACCGGACAGGGGAACACTGAAGCTTTCTTT. Protein sequence: CASSTGQGNTEAFF.

The chain joins TRBV6-1 to TRBJ1-2; TRBD1 matches 10 bases. V was clipped by 5 bases and J by 2 bases; unmatched bases: 2. The CDR3 contains 14 residues. CDR1 and CDR2 from the germline V gene are MNHNS and SASEGT. The CDR3, as DNA: TGTGCCAGCAGTCGGACAGGGGGAAACTATGGCTACACCTTC. It encodes CASSRTGGNYGYTF.

This rearrangement joins TRBV4-1 to TRBJ1-5; 9 nucleotides line up with TRBD1. The V and J ends lost 4 bases and 3 bases, in that order; junction bases with no gene match: 16. The CDR3 runs 19 residues. Germline CDR1 MGHRA, CDR2 YSYEKL. CDR3 residues: CASSPANRWTGENNQPQHF. In DNA, the CDR3 is TGCGCCAGCAGCCCAGCCAACCGATGGACAGGGGAGAACAATCAGCCCCAGCATTTT.

V gene TRBV27 combines with J gene TRBJ1-6; D gene ambiguous. From germline, CDR1 is MNHEY and CDR2 SMNVEV (reference sequence). Trimming cost V 3 bases and J 10 bases, with 10 bases left between them. CDR3 size: 13 residues. The CDR3 reads CASSFGVGSPLHF. The CDR3 nucleotides read TGTGCCAGCAGTTTCGGGGTAGGATCACCCCTCCACTTT.